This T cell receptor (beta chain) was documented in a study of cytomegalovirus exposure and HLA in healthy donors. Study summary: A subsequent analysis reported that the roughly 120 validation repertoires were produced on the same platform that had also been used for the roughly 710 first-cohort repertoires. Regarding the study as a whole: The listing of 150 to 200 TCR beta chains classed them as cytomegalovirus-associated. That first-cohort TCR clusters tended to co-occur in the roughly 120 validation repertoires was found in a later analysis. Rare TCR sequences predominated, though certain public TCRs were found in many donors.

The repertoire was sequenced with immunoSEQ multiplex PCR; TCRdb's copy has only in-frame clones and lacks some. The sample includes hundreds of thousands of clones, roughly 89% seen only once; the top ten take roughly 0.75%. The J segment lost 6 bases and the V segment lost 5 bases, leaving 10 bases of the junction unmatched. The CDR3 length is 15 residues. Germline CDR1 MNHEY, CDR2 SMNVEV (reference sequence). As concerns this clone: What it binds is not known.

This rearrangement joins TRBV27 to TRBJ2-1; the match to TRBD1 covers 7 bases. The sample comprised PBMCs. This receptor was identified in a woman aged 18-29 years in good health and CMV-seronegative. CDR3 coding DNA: TGTGCCAGCAGTCCACGGGACAGCCCCAGCAATGAGCAGTTCTTC. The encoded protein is CASSPRDSPSNEQFF.